This T cell receptor (beta chain) was retrieved from a study of blood T cell repertoires in COVID-19. Study-wide background: Samples came from the United States, Italy and Spain, spanning acute and convalescent COVID-19. PBMCs, B-cell-depleted T cells, or T cells were the source of the cDNA or gDNA that made up the material.

Profiled with immunoSEQ multiplex PCR; TCRdb holds only in-frame clones, not every one. The sample yields some 30,000 clones, nearly 90% seen once. CDR3 length equals 15 residues. Germline assignment: CDR1 SEHNR and CDR2 FQNEAQ (reference sequence). The ends were cut back, 5 bases at V and 0 bases at J, with 11 bases in the middle. Sequencing was done on a sample of peripheral blood. This receptor was identified in a man at least 80 years old with acute or convalescent COVID-19. J is TRBJ1-3 and V is TRBV7-9; TRBD1 might be the D (5 bases). CDR3 sequence (DNA): TGTGCCAGCAGCCCCCGACAGATCTCTGGAAACACCATATATTTT. It encodes CASSPRQISGNTIYF.